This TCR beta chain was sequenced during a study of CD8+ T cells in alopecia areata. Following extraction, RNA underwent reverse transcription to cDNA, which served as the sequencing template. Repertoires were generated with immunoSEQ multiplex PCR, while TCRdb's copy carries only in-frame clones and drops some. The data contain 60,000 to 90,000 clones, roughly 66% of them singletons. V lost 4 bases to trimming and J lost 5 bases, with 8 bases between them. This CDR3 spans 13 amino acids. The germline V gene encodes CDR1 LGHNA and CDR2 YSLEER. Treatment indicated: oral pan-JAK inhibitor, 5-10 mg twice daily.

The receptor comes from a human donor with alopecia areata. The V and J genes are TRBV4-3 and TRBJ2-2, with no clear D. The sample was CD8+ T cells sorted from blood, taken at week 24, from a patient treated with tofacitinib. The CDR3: CASSLTETGELFF. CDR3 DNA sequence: TGCGCCAGCAGCCTTACCGAGACCGGGGAGCTGTTTTTT.